A single sample is the source of the 22 T cell receptor beta chains below, sequenced in a study of shared clonotypes between healthy human individuals. Assay used: immunoSEQ multiplex PCR; TCRdb lists only in-frame clones, some missing. The data hold about 490,000 clones, with around 78% observed a single time. Sequencing was done on a sample of PBMCs. These receptors were taken from a woman between 35 and 50 years old in good health. Some clones in this sample may be carry-over from other donors' samples.

The chain employs TRBV5-1 and TRBJ2-7; the match to TRBD2 covers 9 bases. After removal of 0 bases from V and 5 bases from J, the junction contained 9 bases not matched to a gene. The V gene's germline CDR1 is SGHRS and CDR2 YFSETQ. The CDR3 is made up of 16 amino acids. The CDR3 DNA follows: TGCGCCAGCAGCTTGGCTCTTAGCGGGAGCCCCGACGAGCAGTACTTC. This gives the protein CASSLALSGSPDEQYF.

The genes are TRBV7-3 and TRBJ2-5; TRBD1 agrees at 7 bases. V shed 2 bases and J 5 bases; nucleotides not matched to a gene: 5. The CDR3 has 14 residues. CDR1 SGHTA and CDR2 FQGTGA come from the germline V gene. The CDR3 DNA sequence: TGTGCCAGCAGCTTACTTCTAGGGGGCGAGACCCAGTACTTC. Translating it yields CASSLLLGGETQYF.

The chain carries TRBV6-6 and TRBJ1-3; no firm D call. This CDR3 has 14 amino acids. Looked up from germline, CDR1 is MNHNY and CDR2 is SVGAGI (reference sequence). V dropped 0 bases and J dropped 5 bases, with 8 bases sitting between them. Here the CDR3 reads CASSYSESRNTIYF. CDR3 nucleotides: TGTGCCAGCAGTTACTCCGAGTCTAGAAACACCATATATTTT.

A note on this clone: The sample holds other DNA sequences that translate to the same CDR3. The chain links TRBV15 to TRBJ2-1, with TRBD1 as a possible D gene (5 bases). The V end was cut by 3 bases, the J end by 6 bases, with 9 bases between. The germline V gene encodes CDR1 LNHNV and CDR2 YYDKDF (reference sequence). This CDR3 contains 13 residues. DNA for the CDR3: TGTGCCACCAGCAGCCGTAGGGGCAATGAGCAGTTCTTC. Protein: CATSSRRGNEQFF.

The chain combines TRBV25-1 with TRBJ2-3, with 12 bases matching TRBD2. This CDR3 comprises 14 residues. With 11 bases clipped from V and 4 bases from J, the junction kept 7 bases outside the gene matches. Germline V lookup: CDR1 MGHDK, CDR2 SYGVNS. The CDR3 loop is CAASLAGGPDTQYF. CDR3 coding DNA: TGTGCCGCTTCACTAGCGGGAGGCCCAGATACGCAGTATTTT.

This chain connects TRBV2 to TRBJ2-1; no firm D call. Trimming left V 1 base short and J 5 bases short, with 12 bases between. Germline CDR1 and CDR2: SNHLY and FYNNEI. This CDR3 comprises 15 residues. The CDR3 bases are TGTGCCAGCAGTGAAGGAGCGCTCCGCGACAATGAGCAGTTCTTC. This gives the protein CASSEGALRDNEQFF. Full variable domain (rest looked up from reference TRBV2 and TRBJ2-1): EPEVTQTPSHQVTQMGQEVILRCVPISNHLYFYWYRQILGQKVEFLVSFYNNEISEKSEIFDDQFSVERPDGSNFTLKIRSTKLEDSAMYFCASSEGALRDNEQFFGPGTRLTVL.

V gene TRBV10-3 combines with J gene TRBJ2-7, with 7 bases identical to TRBD2. Germline V lookup: CDR1 ENHRY, CDR2 SYGVKD. Losses at the gene ends were 3 bases for V and 6 bases for J; bases not matched to a gene: 8. This CDR3 has 14 residues. In DNA, the CDR3 is TGTGCCATCAGTGAAGTGGCGGGAGTAGGCGAGCAGTACTTC. Translation: CAISEVAGVGEQYF.

V usage is TRBV4-2 and J usage is TRBJ1-1; 10 nucleotides line up with TRBD1. The CDR3 is 16 amino acids. Germline-derived CDR1 and CDR2 are LGHNA and YNFKEQ. V shed 1 base, J shed 3 bases, and the junction held 5 bases outside the gene matches. CDR3 residues: CASSQATGGRDTEAFF. CDR3 DNA: TGTGCCAGCAGCCAAGCGACAGGGGGCAGGGACACTGAAGCTTTCTTT.

The chain links TRBV5-4 to TRBJ1-2; unclear D gene. The CDR3 contains 14 residues. Per germline, CDR1 SGHNT and CDR2 YYREEE (reference sequence). Trimming removed 0 bases from V and 3 bases from J, with 9 bases in between. The DNA of the CDR3 is TGTGCCAGCAGCTTGGCCGGCCAGGACTATGGCTACACCTTC. This sequence encodes CASSLAGQDYGYTF.

The chain is built from TRBV11-2 and TRBJ2-4, with 11 bases fitting TRBD2. V was clipped by 2 bases and J by 6 bases; unmatched bases: 6. CDR1 and CDR2 (germline): SGHAT, FQNNGV. The CDR3 length is 16 residues. CDR3 region: CASSLILAGGRNIQYF. The CDR3 nucleotides are TGTGCCAGCAGCTTAATCCTAGCGGGAGGAAGAAACATTCAGTACTTC.

The chain is built from TRBV18 and TRBJ2-7; 14 bases are a match to TRBD2. CDR1 is KGHSH, CDR2 LQKENI, per germline. The CDR3 loop spans 18 amino acids. V shed 6 bases and J 4 bases; nucleotides not matched to a gene: 14. The CDR3 is CASSRQAGTSGSVYEQYF. DNA for the CDR3: TGTGCCAGCTCCCGTCAAGCCGGGACTAGCGGGAGCGTATACGAGCAGTACTTC. The whole variable domain, filled in from reference TRBV18 and TRBJ2-7, reads NAGVMQNPRHLVRRRGQEARLRCSPMKGHSHVYWYRQLPEEGLKFMVYLQKENIIDESGMPKERFSAEFPKEGPSILRIQQVVRGDSAAYFCASSRQAGTSGSVYEQYFGPGTRLTVT.

The V and J genes are TRBV19 and TRBJ1-2; D ambiguous. This CDR3 is 13 amino acids long. Germline CDR1 is LNHDA and CDR2 is SQIVND (reference sequence). Trimming left V 5 bases short and J 8 bases short, with 15 bases between. CDR3 loop: CASSPTAGAGYTF. The DNA for the CDR3 is TGTGCCAGTAGTCCCACCGCGGGCGCCGGCTACACCTTC.

There are many counts of this clone. The chain couples TRBV19 to TRBJ2-6; maybe TRBD1 (5 bases). Trimming left V 4 bases short and J 0 bases short, with 16 bases between. Germline V lookup: CDR1 LNHDA, CDR2 SQIVND (reference sequence). The CDR3 runs 18 residues. The DNA for the CDR3 is TGTGCCAGTAGTAGTACGACAGCGCTGAGCTCTGGGGCCAACGTCCTGACTTTC. Translated, it gives CASSSTTALSSGANVLTF.

The chain has TRBV5-4 and TRBJ2-1; D unclear. CDR1 and CDR2 from the germline V gene are SGHNT and YYREEE (reference sequence). This CDR3 comprises 13 residues. With 1 base removed from V and 6 bases from J, the gap between germline ends came to 8 bases. The CDR3 DNA reads as TGTGCCAGCAGCTTGTGGTCAGGCAATGAGCAGTTCTTC. The encoded protein is CASSLWSGNEQFF.

The V call is TRBV10-3, the J call TRBJ2-7; D gene unclear. V shed 4 bases and J shed 7 bases, with 17 bases lying between them. There are 14 residues in the CDR3. Germline lookup yields CDR1 ENHRY and CDR2 SYGVKD. The CDR3: CAISGSPRIGEQYF. The DNA of the CDR3 is TGTGCCATCAGTGGGAGCCCTAGAATTGGAGAGCAGTACTTC.

CDR3 protein: CASSLWDPETQYF. The CDR3, as DNA: TGTGCCAGCAGCTTATGGGATCCGGAGACCCAGTACTTC. The chain joins TRBV7-9 to TRBJ2-5; no firm D call. Germline V gene data show CDR1 as SEHNR and CDR2 as FQNEAQ (reference sequence). This CDR3 has 13 amino acids. Trimming cost V 2 bases and J 5 bases, with 9 bases left between them.

The chain uses TRBV29-1 and TRBJ2-7; perhaps TRBD1 as D (5 bases). There are 13 residues in the CDR3. Germline V gene sequence: CDR1 SQVTM, CDR2 ANQGSEA. Trimming removed 5 bases at V and 0 bases at J, with 11 bases between. This CDR3 reads CSVRTQSSYEQYF. The CDR3 bases are TGCAGCGTTAGGACACAATCCTCCTACGAGCAGTACTTC.

The genes are TRBV6-4 and TRBJ1-4; D uncertain. The germline CDR1 and CDR2 sequences are MRHNA and SNTAGT. This CDR3 is built from 13 residues. V shed 5 bases and J shed 4 bases, with 8 bases lying between them. The CDR3 here is CASSSEFNEKLFF. CDR3 nucleotides: TGTGCCAGCAGTTCCGAGTTTAATGAAAAACTGTTTTTT.

Notes on this clone: A far larger clone is one nucleotide away, so this likely arose from a read error. The CDR3 loop reads CAWQVGTENSPLLF. CDR3 sequence (DNA): TGTGCCTGGCAGGTGGGGACCGAGAATTCACCCCTCCTCTTT. The chain uses TRBV30 and TRBJ1-6; possible D gene TRBD1, 5 bases. The CDR3 is made up of 14 amino acids. CDR1 is GTSNPN and CDR2 is SVGIG in the germline V gene (reference sequence).

V is TRBV7-2 and J is TRBJ1-5; D is possibly TRBD1 (5 bases). Trimming removed 6 bases at V and 4 bases at J, with 13 bases between. The V gene's germline CDR1 is SGHTA and CDR2 FQGNSA. This CDR3 is 14 amino acids long. CDR3 amino acids: CASSYGTENQPQHF. In DNA form, the CDR3 reads TGTGCCAGCAGTTACGGGACGGAGAATCAGCCCCAGCATTTT.

This clone was seen a handful of times. This rearrangement joins TRBV19 to TRBJ1-2; no reliable D call. Germline V gene sequence: CDR1 LNHDA, CDR2 SQIVND (reference sequence). V lost 9 bases and J lost 8, with 16 bases in between. The CDR3 covers 12 residues. The CDR3 coding sequence is TGTGCCAGCGTACGGACCGGCGGGGGCTACACCTTC. The encoded protein is CASVRTGGGYTF.

This chain joins TRBV11-2 and TRBJ2-7; 14 nucleotides match TRBD2. The CDR3 is 17 amino acids. The germline V gene has CDR1 SGHAT and CDR2 FQNNGV. J lost 6 bases, V lost 3 bases, and 10 bases had no gene match. The CDR3 coding sequence is TGTGCCAGCAGCTTGAGACTAGCGGGAGGGCCGGCGGGCGAGCAGTACTTC. Residues: CASSLRLAGGPAGEQYF.